This T cell receptor (beta chain) was sequenced for a study of T cell clonality in common variable immunodeficiency. Study observations and caveats: CVID subjects had higher TCRbeta clonality than healthy controls, most marked in about a third. Fewer TCRbeta clones were shared among CVID subjects than controls. T cell subpopulation sequencing would be needed to explain CVID clonality.

This clone was seen repeatedly, ten times or more. Its antigen remains unknown. Read data end 3 residues before the CDR3 end; the end is taken from the germline J gene. Equal genomic DNA amounts from CVID and control samples were sequenced. Clones were read by immunoSEQ multiplex PCR, and TCRdb kept only the in-frame ones, dropping some. The sample shows 40,000 to 50,000 clones, none of them appearing just once. This CDR3 contains 12 residues. V lost 8 bases to trimming and J lost 5 bases, with 12 bases between them. Germline V lookup: CDR1 LNHDA, CDR2 SQIVND (reference sequence). The sequence derives from a person aged 18 to 75 in good health. The rearrangement joins TRBV19 to TRBJ1-2; tentative D call: TRBD1 (5 bases). The sequencing sample was made of peripheral blood mononuclear cells. This CDR3 reads CASSGTAYGYTF. Partial CDR3 DNA: TGTGCCAGTTCCGGGACTGCTTATGGC.